These T cell receptor beta chains were read from a single sample in a study of T cell changes during pregnancy in multiple sclerosis. Repertoires were generated with immunoSEQ multiplex PCR, while TCRdb's copy carries only in-frame clones and drops some. Of tens of thousands of clones detected, roughly 93% appear once; the ten largest clones hold 2.5% to 3%. The sample consisted of peripheral blood, taken in the second trimester of pregnancy. The receptors derive from a female donor with multiple sclerosis, enrolled in a pregnancy study. CDR3s include the opening cysteine and the closing phenylalanine or tryptophan. Fields, in order: J gene, V gene, clone size, D gene, CDR3 DNA, CDR3 protein. D genes are given only for firm matches. The size field is filled for only some rows; it gives once, few, many or a size class.

TRBJ1-4	TRBV19	-	-	TGTGCCAGTAGTCCTGTCAATGAAAAACTGTTTTTT	CASSPVNEKLFF
TRBJ2-1	TRBV30	-	TRBD1	TGTGCCTGGAGTGAGAGATCCGGGACAGGGGTTGGGGGTGAGCAGTTCTTC	CAWSERSGTGVGGEQFF
TRBJ1-2	TRBV4-1	-	-	TGCGCCAGCAGCCACCTGCGGGGGCTCGATGGCTACACCTTC	CASSHLRGLDGYTF
TRBJ1-5	TRBV5-6	-	-	TGTGCCAGCAGCCAGCGCTTCGCAGGGGTGAGTCAGCCCCAGCATTTT	CASSQRFAGVSQPQHF
TRBJ1-5	TRBV5-4	-	TRBD1	TGTGCCAGCAGCTCCGACAGGGATAGCAATCAGCCCCAGCATTTT	CASSSDRDSNQPQHF
TRBJ1-2	TRBV5-4	-	-	TGTGCCAGCAGCGGGCCCGGCCGCTTCGGCTACACCTTC	CASSGPGRFGYTF
TRBJ2-3	TRBV29-1	once	-	TGCAGCGTTGATCGTCCAGGGAGCACAGATACGCAGTATTTT	CSVDRPGSTDTQYF
TRBJ2-7	TRBV7-2	-	TRBD2	TGTGCCAGCAGCTTACAGACTAGCGGGAGGGGGTCCTACGAGCAGTACTTC	CASSLQTSGRGSYEQYF
TRBJ1-5	TRBV15	-	-	TGTGCCACCAGCGTACAGGGTAATCAGCCCCAGCATTTT	CATSVQGNQPQHF
TRBJ1-5	TRBV18	-	TRBD1	TGTGCCAGCTCACTAGGGACAGGGGGCGATCAGCCCCAGCATTTT	CASSLGTGGDQPQHF
TRBJ1-1	TRBV11-2	-	-	TGTGCCAGCAGCCCGACAAATTGGGGCTCCACTGAAGCTTTCTTT	CASSPTNWGSTEAFF
TRBJ1-6	TRBV10-3	-	TRBD1	TGTGCCACACAAACGACAGGGCAGACACCCCTCCACTTT	CATQTTGQTPLHF
TRBJ2-7	TRBV5-1	-	TRBD1	TGCGCCAGCAGCGCAGGGGGTAGCTACGAGCAGTACTTC	CASSAGGSYEQYF
TRBJ2-1	TRBV7-9	many	-	TGTGCCAGCAGCTTCCATGAGGGGGGGCGGTACAATGAGCAGTTCTTC	CASSFHEGGRYNEQFF
TRBJ1-2	TRBV5-5	-	-	TGTGCCAGCAGCTTAGGCCGAGGGACTTTTTCCAACTATGGCTACACCTTC	CASSLGRGTFSNYGYTF
TRBJ1-2	TRBV2	-	-	TGTGCCAGCAGTGGAGGTTTAGGAGGCTACACCTTC	CASSGGLGGYTF
TRBJ2-5	TRBV5-1	-	TRBD1	TGCGCCAGCAGCGGAATGGGACAGGGGGCCGGAGAGACCCAGTACTTC	CASSGMGQGAGETQYF
TRBJ2-7	TRBV30	-	TRBD2	TGTGCCTGGCGGGAGTGGGTCGGGGGGACTACCCTAGGTGACGAGCAGTACTTC	CAWREWVGGTTLGDEQYF
TRBJ1-5	TRBV5-4	-	-	TGTGCCAGCAGCTTGGGACTTACACAGGGTTTACAGCCCCAGCATTTT	CASSLGLTQGLQPQHF
TRBJ2-7	TRBV5-1	few	TRBD1	TGCGCCAGCAGCTCGGGACAGGGCCTCGAGCAGTACTTC	CASSSGQGLEQYF
TRBJ2-7	TRBV9	-	TRBD1	TGTGCCAGCAGCCCGACAGGGTACGAGCAGTACTTC	CASSPTGYEQYF
TRBJ2-3	TRBV5-8	-	-	TGTGCCAGCAGCTTGGCGGGCACAGATACGCAGTATTTT	CASSLAGTDTQYF
TRBJ2-6	TRBV6-5	-	-	TGTGCCAGCACCCCTTCTGGGGCCAACGTCCTGACTTTC	CASTPSGANVLTF
TRBJ2-1	TRBV2	-	TRBD2	TGTGCCAGCAGTCGGACTAGCGGGGGGGCGGCTGAGCAGTTCTTC	CASSRTSGGAAEQFF
TRBJ1-1	TRBV6-8	-	TRBD1	TGTGCCAGCAATGGGACAGGCTTAGAAGCTTTCTTT	CASNGTGLEAFF
TRBJ1-2	TRBV7-3	-	TRBD1	TGTGCCAGCAGTTTGGGACAGGACTATGGCTACACCTTC	CASSLGQDYGYTF
TRBJ2-7	TRBV7-2	-	TRBD1	TGTGCCAGCAGCTACCGGGACAGTTTCTACGAGCAGTACTTC	CASSYRDSFYEQYF
TRBJ2-5	TRBV5-1	-	-	TGCGCCAGCAGCTTGGGACAGCAAGAGACCCAGTACTTC	CASSLGQQETQYF
TRBJ2-3	TRBV2	-	-	TGTGCCAGCAGTGAAGCGCACAGTGGGGGGGATACGCAGTATTTT	CASSEAHSGGDTQYF
TRBJ1-6	TRBV9	-	TRBD1	TGTGCCAGCAGCGCACCGGGACAGGGTTATAATTCACCCCTCCACTTT	CASSAPGQGYNSPLHF
TRBJ2-7	TRBV11-2	-	TRBD2	TGTGCCAGCAGCTGGACTAGCGGGGTCTCCTACGAGCAGTACTTC	CASSWTSGVSYEQYF
TRBJ2-1	TRBV6-1	-	-	TGTGCCAGCAGTGATGAGGGCTCCACTCATTACAATGAGCAGTTCTTC	CASSDEGSTHYNEQFF
TRBJ1-1	TRBV11-1	once	-	TGTGCCAGCAGCCCTGCGGGGCCGGGGACTGAAGCTTTCTTT	CASSPAGPGTEAFF
TRBJ2-7	TRBV7-2	-	-	TGTGCCAGCAGCTTGGGCTCGGAGGGTGGTTACGAGCAGTACTTC	CASSLGSEGGYEQYF